The 19 T cell receptor beta chains below come from one sample, sequenced in a study of cytomegalovirus exposure and HLA in healthy donors. PCR was performed using 60 Vbeta and 13 Jbeta primers. Sequencing was performed with immunoSEQ multiplex PCR; in TCRdb, only in-frame clones are kept and a portion is missing. The sample holds approximately 170,000 clones, approximately 81% seen once. Sequenced: PBMCs. Receptor source: a male donor in good health and CMV-seronegative.

The rearrangement joins TRBV6-6 to TRBJ2-2, with D possibly being TRBD1 (6 bases). This CDR3 is built from 16 residues. CDR1 is MNHNY and CDR2 is SVGAGI in the germline V gene (reference sequence). V lost 6 bases and J 1 base, leaving 15 bases between the germline ends. CDR3 amino acids: CASSNGQGMNTGELFF. DNA for the CDR3: TGTGCCAGCAGCAACGGTCAGGGGATGAACACCGGGGAGCTGTTTTTT.

The chain joins TRBV29-1 to TRBJ2-2, with 11 nucleotides matching TRBD2. The CDR3 is made up of 15 amino acids. Germline V CDR1 and CDR2: SQVTM, ANQGSEA. J was trimmed by 4 bases and V by 7 bases; bases with no gene match: 8. In DNA form, the CDR3 reads TGCAGCGCCGCAACTAGCGGGAGCCCCACCGGGGAGCTGTTTTTT. Residues: CSAATSGSPTGELFF.

The chain employs TRBV28 and TRBJ2-3; 8 bases match TRBD2. This CDR3 contains 16 residues. The ends lost 4 bases at V and 4 bases at J; junction bases unmatched: 10. Germline CDR1 is MDHEN and CDR2 is SYDVKM. The CDR3 here is CASSSEAGARADTQYF. The CDR3 region has the DNA TGTGCCAGCAGTTCTGAAGCGGGGGCCAGGGCAGATACGCAGTATTTT.

The chain employs TRBV28 and TRBJ2-2; D possibly corresponds to TRBD1 (6 bases). With 7 bases removed from V and 3 bases from J, the gap between germline ends came to 12 bases. The CDR3 runs 14 residues. Germline V lookup: CDR1 MDHEN, CDR2 SYDVKM. CDR3 residues: CASNTGRYTGELFF. CDR3 nucleotide sequence: TGTGCCAGCAATACAGGGAGATACACCGGGGAGCTGTTTTTT.

This chain links TRBV12-5 with TRBJ2-2; 9 bases align to TRBD1. The CDR3 consists of 14 residues. After removal of 8 bases from V and 6 bases from J, the junction contained 7 bases not matched to a gene. Germline CDR1 and CDR2: LGHNT and FRNRAP. DNA of the CDR3: TGTGCTAGTAGTACCACAGGGGGCCCCGGGGAGCTGTTTTTT. It is translated as CASSTTGGPGELFF.

The rearrangement links TRBV6-5 to TRBJ2-3; no definite D call. The CDR3 totals 14 residues. Per germline, CDR1 MNHEY and CDR2 SVGAGI. Trimming took off 2 bases at V and 0 bases at J, with 6 bases between the two ends. CDR3 sequence (DNA): TGTGCCAGCAGTTACAGAACTAGCACAGATACGCAGTATTTT. This encodes CASSYRTSTDTQYF.

The V and J genes are TRBV7-2 and TRBJ1-5; a weak D match, TRBD1 (6 bases). The CDR3 sequence is 16 residues long. Germline V gives CDR1 SGHTA, CDR2 FQGNSA. V was clipped by 0 bases and J by 7 bases, with 16 bases between them. In DNA, the CDR3 is TGTGCCAGCAGCTTAGCGGGTCTAACAGGGTCCCAGCCCCAGCATTTT. Translation: CASSLAGLTGSQPQHF. Combining the CDR3 with reference TRBV7-2 and TRBJ1-5 gives the whole variable domain GAGVSQSPSNKVTEKGKDVELRCDPISGHTALYWYRQSLGQGLEFLIYFQGNSAPDKSGLPSDRFSAERTGGSVSTLTIQRTQQEDSAVYLCASSLAGLTGSQPQHFGDGTRLSIL.

This rearrangement joins TRBV7-2 to TRBJ2-7; TRBD2 might be the D (5 bases). In germline, CDR1 is SGHTA, CDR2 FQGNSA. The CDR3 runs to 15 residues. V was clipped by 2 bases and J by 4 bases, with 15 bases between them. Here the CDR3 DNA reads TGTGCCAGCAGCTTACGTGCGGTTCTAGCTTACGAGCAGTACTTC. This codes for CASSLRAVLAYEQYF.

This chain links TRBV20-1 with TRBJ2-7; 7 nucleotides align to TRBD1. The V and J ends lost 6 bases and 4 bases, in that order; junction bases with no gene match: 3. The CDR3 covers 11 residues. CDR1 and CDR2 (germline): DFQATT, SNEGSKA (reference sequence). The CDR3 region is CSANRGYEQYF. CDR3 bases: TGCAGTGCAAACAGGGGATACGAGCAGTACTTC.

This chain links TRBV5-1 with TRBJ2-5; 7 bases agree with TRBD1. The CDR3 length is 14 residues. Trimming removed 4 bases from V and 7 bases from J; junction bases left unmatched: 10. CDR1 SGHRS and CDR2 YFSETQ come from the germline V gene. DNA for the CDR3: TGCGCCAGCAGCGCACAGGGGCCCGCGGTGACCCAGTACTTC. Translating gives CASSAQGPAVTQYF.

The V call is TRBV19, the J call TRBJ1-6; 10 bases agree with TRBD1. The CDR3 loop spans 15 amino acids. J gave up 9 bases and V 4 bases, and 6 bases lay outside the gene matches. Germline V lookup: CDR1 LNHDA, CDR2 SQIVND (reference sequence). In DNA, the CDR3 is TGTGCCAGTAGTAGAAGGGACAGGGGTGCTTCACCCCTCCACTTT. It codes for CASSRRDRGASPLHF.

The sample holds one count of this clone. This sequence joins TRBV2 and TRBJ2-5, with 7 bases fitting TRBD1. Judging by the DNA end, TRBJ2-7 fits better; the J call may be wrong. The CDR3 has 14 residues. Germline V lookup: CDR1 SNHLY, CDR2 FYNNEI. This chain's CDR3 is CASSPPGQTYEQYF. CDR3 DNA: TGTGCCAGCAGTCCCCCGGGACAGACCTACGAGCAGTACTTC.

The genes are TRBV27 and TRBJ2-5; D not certain. This CDR3 is 14 amino acids long. V lost 3 bases and J lost 2, with 10 bases in between. Germline assignment: CDR1 MNHEY and CDR2 SMNVEV (reference sequence). CDR3 sequence reads: CASSLSWAQETQYF. DNA of the CDR3: TGTGCCAGCAGTTTGTCCTGGGCACAAGAGACCCAGTACTTC.

The CDR3 loop is CASSLGAGWDIQYF. The DNA for the CDR3 is TGTGCCAGCAGCTTAGGTGCGGGTTGGGACATTCAGTACTTC. The chain combines TRBV7-9 with TRBJ2-4; a possible D gene is TRBD2 (5 bases). V was pared by 1 base and J by 8 bases, with 12 bases between. Germline CDR1 reads SEHNR; CDR2 reads FQNEAQ (reference sequence). CDR3 size: 14 residues. Drawing the rest from reference TRBV7-9 and TRBJ2-4, the complete variable domain is DTGVSQNPRHKITKRGQNVTFRCDPISEHNRLYWYRQTLGQGPEFLTYFQNEAQLEKSRLLSDRFSAERPKGSFSTLEIQRTEQGDSAMYLCASSLGAGWDIQYFGAGTRLSVL.

This chain connects TRBV13 to TRBJ2-7, with a weak D call TRBD2 (5 bases). This CDR3 is 15 amino acids long. V was trimmed by 7 bases and J by 3 bases, leaving 19 bases between them. Germline V gene sequence: CDR1 PRHDT, CDR2 FYEKMQ (reference sequence). The CDR3 loop reads CASTPHPGKGYEQYF. The CDR3, as DNA: TGTGCCAGCACCCCTCACCCGGGAAAGGGCTACGAGCAGTACTTC.

The chain is built from TRBV6-1 and TRBJ2-1; a possible D gene is TRBD2 (6 bases). V dropped 6 bases and J dropped 3 bases, with 12 bases sitting between them. Looked up from germline, CDR1 is MNHNS and CDR2 is SASEGT. This CDR3 is built from 14 residues. The CDR3 DNA follows: TGTGCCAGCAGCATGACGGGGGACTACAATGAGCAGTTCTTC. Translated: CASSMTGDYNEQFF.

V and J are TRBV7-2 and TRBJ1-3, with 8 nucleotides matching TRBD1. The V and J ends lost 2 bases and 0 bases, in that order; junction bases with no gene match: 9. CDR3 size: 18 residues. From germline, CDR1 is SGHTA and CDR2 FQGNSA. Written as DNA, the CDR3 is TGTGCCAGCAGCTTATACCCAGGGGGCCTCAGCTCTGGAAACACCATATATTTT. Its protein product is CASSLYPGGLSSGNTIYF.

The chain employs TRBV7-9 and TRBJ2-3, with a weak D call TRBD1 (6 bases). The CDR3 is made up of 16 amino acids. Germline assignment: CDR1 SEHNR and CDR2 FQNEAQ (reference sequence). Trimming stripped 2 bases from V and 2 bases from J, with 14 bases between. The CDR3 loop reads CASSLRDKQITDTQYF. In nucleotides, the CDR3 is TGTGCCAGCAGCTTAAGGGACAAACAGATCACAGATACGCAGTATTTT.

This clone was seen a single time. Other DNA sequences in the same sample also yield this CDR3. V and J are TRBV7-2 and TRBJ2-7, with 9 bases aligning to TRBD1. Germline CDR1 and CDR2: SGHTA and FQGNSA. V was clipped by 5 bases and J by 4 bases; unmatched bases: 3. The CDR3 has 13 residues. CDR3 sequence reads: CASSPQGAYEQYF. CDR3 sequence (DNA): TGTGCCAGCAGCCCACAGGGGGCTTACGAGCAGTACTTC.